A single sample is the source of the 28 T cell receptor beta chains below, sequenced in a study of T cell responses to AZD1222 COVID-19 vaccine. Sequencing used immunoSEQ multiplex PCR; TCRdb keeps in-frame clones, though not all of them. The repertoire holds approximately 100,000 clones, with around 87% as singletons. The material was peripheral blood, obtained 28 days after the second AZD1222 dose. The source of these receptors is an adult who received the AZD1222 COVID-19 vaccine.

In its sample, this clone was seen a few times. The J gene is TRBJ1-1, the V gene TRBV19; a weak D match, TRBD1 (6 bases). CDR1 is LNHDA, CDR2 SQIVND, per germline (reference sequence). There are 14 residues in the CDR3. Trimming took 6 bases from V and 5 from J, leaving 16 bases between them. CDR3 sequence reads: CASRKGGFGTEAFF. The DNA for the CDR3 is TGTGCCAGTAGGAAAGGGGGGTTTGGGACTGAAGCTTTCTTT.

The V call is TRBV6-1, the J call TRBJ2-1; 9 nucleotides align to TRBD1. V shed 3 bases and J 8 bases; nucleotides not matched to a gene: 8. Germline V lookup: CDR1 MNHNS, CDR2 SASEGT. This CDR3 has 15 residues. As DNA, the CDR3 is TGTGCCAGCAGTGAGGAGGGACAGGGAGGTCATGAGCAGTTCTTC. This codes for CASSEEGQGGHEQFF.

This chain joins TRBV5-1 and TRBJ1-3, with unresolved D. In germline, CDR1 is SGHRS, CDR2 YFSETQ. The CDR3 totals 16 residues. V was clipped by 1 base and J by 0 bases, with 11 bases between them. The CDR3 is CASSLRFLDSGNTIYF. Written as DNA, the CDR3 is TGCGCCAGCAGCTTGAGGTTTCTGGACTCTGGAAACACCATATATTTT.

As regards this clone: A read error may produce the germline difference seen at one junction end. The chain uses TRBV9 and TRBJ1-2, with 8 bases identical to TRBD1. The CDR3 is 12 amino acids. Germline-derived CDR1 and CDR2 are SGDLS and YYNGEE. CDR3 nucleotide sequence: TGTGCCAGCAGCGTAGGAGACAGGGGTACCACTTTC. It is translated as CASSVGDRGTTF.

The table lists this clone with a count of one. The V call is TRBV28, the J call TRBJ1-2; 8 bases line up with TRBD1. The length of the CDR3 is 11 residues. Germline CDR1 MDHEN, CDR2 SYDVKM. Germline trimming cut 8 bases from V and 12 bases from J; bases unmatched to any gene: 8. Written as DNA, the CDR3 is TGTGCCAGCGGGCGCGCGGACAGGGACACCTTC. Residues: CASGRADRDTF.

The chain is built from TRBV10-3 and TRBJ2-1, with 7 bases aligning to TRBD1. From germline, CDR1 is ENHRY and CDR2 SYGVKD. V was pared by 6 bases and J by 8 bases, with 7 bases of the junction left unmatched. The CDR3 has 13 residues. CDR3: CAISLTGNDEQFF. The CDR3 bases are TGTGCCATCAGCCTGACAGGGAATGATGAGCAGTTCTTC.

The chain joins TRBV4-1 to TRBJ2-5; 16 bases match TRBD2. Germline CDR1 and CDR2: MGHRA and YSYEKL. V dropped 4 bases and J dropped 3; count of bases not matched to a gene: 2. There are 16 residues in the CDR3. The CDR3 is CASSPGLAGGKETQYF. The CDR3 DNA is TGCGCCAGCAGCCCGGGACTAGCGGGGGGGAAAGAGACCCAGTACTTC.

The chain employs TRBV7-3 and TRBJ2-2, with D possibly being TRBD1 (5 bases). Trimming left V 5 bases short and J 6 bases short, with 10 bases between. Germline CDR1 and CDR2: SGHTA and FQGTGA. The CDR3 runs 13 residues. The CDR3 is CASSQGSSGELFF. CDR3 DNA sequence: TGTGCCAGCAGCCAGGGATCATCCGGGGAGCTGTTTTTT.

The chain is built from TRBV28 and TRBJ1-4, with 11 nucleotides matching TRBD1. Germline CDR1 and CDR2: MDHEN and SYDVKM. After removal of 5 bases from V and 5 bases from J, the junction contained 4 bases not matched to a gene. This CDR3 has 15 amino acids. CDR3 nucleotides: TGTGCCAGCAGTAGCAGGGACAGGGGGAATGAAAAACTGTTTTTT. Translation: CASSSRDRGNEKLFF.

The CDR3: CASKFSGVGNTGELFF. CDR3 DNA sequence: TGCGCCAGCAAGTTTAGTGGCGTCGGTAACACCGGGGAGCTGTTTTTT. The rearrangement uses TRBV5-1 and TRBJ2-2; D remains ambiguous. CDR1 is SGHRS and CDR2 is YFSETQ in the germline V gene. There are 16 residues in the CDR3. Trimming removed 6 bases at V and 2 bases at J, with 17 bases between.

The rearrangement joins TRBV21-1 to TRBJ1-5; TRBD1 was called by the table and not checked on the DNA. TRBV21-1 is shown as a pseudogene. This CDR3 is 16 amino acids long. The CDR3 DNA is TGTGCCAGCAGCAACTCCGGGACAAGAAGCAATCAGCCCCAGCATTTT. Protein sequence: CASSNSGTRSNQPQHF.

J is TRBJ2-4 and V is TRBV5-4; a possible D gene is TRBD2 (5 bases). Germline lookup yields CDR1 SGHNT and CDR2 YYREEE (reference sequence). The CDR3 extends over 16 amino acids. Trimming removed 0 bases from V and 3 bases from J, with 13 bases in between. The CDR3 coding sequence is TGTGCCAGCAGCTTGGGGGGAGTTGTAGGCAAAAACATTCAGTACTTC. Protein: CASSLGGVVGKNIQYF. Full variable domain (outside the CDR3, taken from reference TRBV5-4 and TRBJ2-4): ETGVTQSPTHLIKTRGQQVTLRCSSQSGHNTVSWYQQALGQGPQFIFQYYREEENGRGNFPPRFSGLQFPNYSSELNVNALELDDSALYLCASSLGGVVGKNIQYFGAGTRLSVL.

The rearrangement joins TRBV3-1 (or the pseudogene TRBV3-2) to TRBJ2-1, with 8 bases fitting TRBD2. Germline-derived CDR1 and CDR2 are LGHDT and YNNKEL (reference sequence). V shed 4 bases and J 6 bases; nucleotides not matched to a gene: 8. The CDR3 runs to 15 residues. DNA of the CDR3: TGTGCCAGCAGCCGAAACGGCCTAGCGGGCAATGAGCAGTTCTTC. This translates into CASSRNGLAGNEQFF.

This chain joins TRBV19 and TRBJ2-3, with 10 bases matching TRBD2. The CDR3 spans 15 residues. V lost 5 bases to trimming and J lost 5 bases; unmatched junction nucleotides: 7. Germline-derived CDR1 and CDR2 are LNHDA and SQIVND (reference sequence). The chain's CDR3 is CASSPLAGDGDTQYF. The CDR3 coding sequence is TGTGCCAGTAGTCCTCTAGCGGGAGACGGAGATACGCAGTATTTT.

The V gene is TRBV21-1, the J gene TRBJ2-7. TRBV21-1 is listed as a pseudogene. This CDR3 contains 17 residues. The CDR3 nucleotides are TGTGCCAGTAGACCGGGACGGGTGGTTTTTTTATGGATGTGGCAGTACTTC. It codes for CASRPGRVVFLWMWQYF.

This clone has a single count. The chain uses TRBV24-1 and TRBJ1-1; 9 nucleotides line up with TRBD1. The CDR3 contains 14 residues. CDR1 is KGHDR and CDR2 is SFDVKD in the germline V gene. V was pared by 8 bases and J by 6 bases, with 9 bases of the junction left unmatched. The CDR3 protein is CATNDRGSNSEAFF. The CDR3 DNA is TGTGCCACCAATGACAGGGGGTCAAATTCTGAAGCTTTCTTT.

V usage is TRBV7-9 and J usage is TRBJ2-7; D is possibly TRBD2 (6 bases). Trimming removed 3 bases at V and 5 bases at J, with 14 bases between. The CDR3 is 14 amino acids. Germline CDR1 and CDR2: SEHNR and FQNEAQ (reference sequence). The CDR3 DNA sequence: TGTGCCAGCAGCTTCGGGAGTCGTTCAAACGAGCAGTACTTC. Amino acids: CASSFGSRSNEQYF.

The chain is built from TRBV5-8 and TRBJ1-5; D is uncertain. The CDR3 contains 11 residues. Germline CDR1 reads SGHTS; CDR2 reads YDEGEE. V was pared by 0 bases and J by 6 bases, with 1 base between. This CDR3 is CASSLGQPQHF. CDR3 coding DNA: TGTGCCAGCAGCTTGGGTCAGCCCCAGCATTTT.

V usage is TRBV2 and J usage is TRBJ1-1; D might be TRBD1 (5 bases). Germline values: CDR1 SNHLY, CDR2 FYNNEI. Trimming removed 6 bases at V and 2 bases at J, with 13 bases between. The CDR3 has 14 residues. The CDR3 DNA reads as TGTGCCAGCAGCTTGAGGGGCCCCAACACTGAAGCTTTCTTT. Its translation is CASSLRGPNTEAFF.

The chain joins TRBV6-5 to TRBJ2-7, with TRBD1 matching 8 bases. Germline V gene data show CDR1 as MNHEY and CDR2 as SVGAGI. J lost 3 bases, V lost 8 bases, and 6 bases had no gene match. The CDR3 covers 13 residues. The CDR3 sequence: CASQTGVIYEQYF. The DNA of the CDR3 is TGTGCCAGCCAGACAGGGGTTATCTACGAGCAGTACTTC.

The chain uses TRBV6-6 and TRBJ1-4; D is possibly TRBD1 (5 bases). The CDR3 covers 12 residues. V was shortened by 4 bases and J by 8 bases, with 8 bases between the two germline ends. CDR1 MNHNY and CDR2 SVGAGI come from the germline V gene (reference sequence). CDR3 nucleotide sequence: TGTGCCAGCAGTTCAGGGTCCGAAAAACTGTTTTTT. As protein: CASSSGSEKLFF.

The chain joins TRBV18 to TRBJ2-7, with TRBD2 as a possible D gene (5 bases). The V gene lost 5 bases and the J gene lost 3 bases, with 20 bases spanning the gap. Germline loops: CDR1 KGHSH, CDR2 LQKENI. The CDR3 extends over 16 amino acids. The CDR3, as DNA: TGTGCCAGCTCAAGTACCGTTAGGGAGAAGAGCTACGAGCAGTACTTC. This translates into CASSSTVREKSYEQYF. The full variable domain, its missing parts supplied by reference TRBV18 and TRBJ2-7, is NAGVMQNPRHLVRRRGQEARLRCSPMKGHSHVYWYRQLPEEGLKFMVYLQKENIIDESGMPKERFSAEFPKEGPSILRIQQVVRGDSAAYFCASSSTVREKSYEQYFGPGTRLTVT.

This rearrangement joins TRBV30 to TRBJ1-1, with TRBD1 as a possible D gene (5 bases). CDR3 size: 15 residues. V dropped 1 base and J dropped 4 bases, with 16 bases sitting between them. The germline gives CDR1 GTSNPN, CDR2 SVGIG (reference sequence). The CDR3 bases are TGTGCCTGGAGTGCGGCCCGCCGCGGGGGCACTGAAGCTTTCTTT. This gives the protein CAWSAARRGGTEAFF.

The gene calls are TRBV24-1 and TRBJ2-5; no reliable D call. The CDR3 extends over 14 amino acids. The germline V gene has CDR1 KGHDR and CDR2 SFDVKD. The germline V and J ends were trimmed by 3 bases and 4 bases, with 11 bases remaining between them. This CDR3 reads CATSDDLDGETQYF. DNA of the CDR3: TGTGCCACCAGTGATGACCTCGACGGAGAGACCCAGTACTTC.

Written as DNA, the CDR3 is TGTGCCAGCAGTTTAGGGGGTCCCTACGAGCAGTACTTC. Translation gives CASSLGGPYEQYF. The J gene is TRBJ2-7, the V gene TRBV28; tentatively, D is TRBD1 or TRBD2 (5 bases each). The length of the CDR3 is 13 residues. V was shortened by 2 bases and J by 2 bases, with 7 bases between the two germline ends. Germline values: CDR1 MDHEN, CDR2 SYDVKM. Filled out from reference TRBV28 and TRBJ2-7, the complete variable domain reads DVKVTQSSRYLVKRTGEKVFLECVQDMDHENMFWYRQDPGLGLRLIYFSYDVKMKEKGDIPEGYSVSREKKERFSLILESASTNQTSMYLCASSLGGPYEQYFGPGTRLTVT.

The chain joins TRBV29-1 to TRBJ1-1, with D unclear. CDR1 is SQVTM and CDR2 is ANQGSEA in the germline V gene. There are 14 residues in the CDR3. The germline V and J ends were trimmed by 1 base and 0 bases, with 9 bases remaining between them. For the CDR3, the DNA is TGCAGCGTTGAAGTGGGGATAATGAACACTGAAGCTTTCTTT. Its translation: CSVEVGIMNTEAFF.

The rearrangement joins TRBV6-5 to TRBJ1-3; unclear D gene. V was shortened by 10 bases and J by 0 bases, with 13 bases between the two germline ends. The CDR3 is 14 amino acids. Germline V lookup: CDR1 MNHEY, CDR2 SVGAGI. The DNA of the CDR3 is TGTGCCACCTCCGCCCAATCCTCTGGAAACACCATATATTTT. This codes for CATSAQSSGNTIYF.

As DNA, the CDR3 is TGTGCCAGCAGTTTAAACGGACTAGCGGGAGGGTTCCAGTATTTT. Encoded protein: CASSLNGLAGGFQYF. V gene TRBV27 combines with J gene TRBJ2-3; 15 bases agree with TRBD2. Trimming at V came to 2 bases and at J to 12 bases, leaving 6 bases not matched to a gene. Germline lookup yields CDR1 MNHEY and CDR2 SMNVEV (reference sequence). The CDR3 is 15 amino acids.